The 10 T cell receptor beta chains below all came from one sample that was sequenced in a study of shared clonotypes between healthy human individuals. Here immunoSEQ multiplex PCR was the method, and the copy in TCRdb shows in-frame clones only, minus some. This table holds about 750,000 clones, about 91% found once. Terminally differentiated effector memory CD45RA+ cells were left out of the naive CD8 fraction, which was CD45RO-negative and positively selected for CCR7. The sample taken for sequencing was naive CD8+ T cells sorted from blood. These receptors came from a man aged 25 to 40 in good health.

The V call is TRBV29-1, the J call TRBJ2-7; TRBD1 is a possible D gene (6 bases). V was pared by 6 bases and J by 1 base, with 13 bases between. The CDR3 is 13 residues long. Germline V gene lookup returns CDR1 SQVTM and CDR2 ANQGSEA. This CDR3 reads CSVLWGRSYEQYF. In nucleotides, the CDR3 is TGCAGCGTCCTTTGGGGGCGATCCTACGAGCAGTACTTC.

This sequence joins TRBV7-6 and TRBJ2-1, with TRBD2 matching 14 bases. Germline CDR1 and CDR2: SGHVS and FNYEAQ. With V trimmed by 1 base and J by 5 bases, 7 bases remained unmatched. The CDR3 covers 18 residues. CDR3: CASSLDGLAGGRNNEQFF. The CDR3 DNA reads as TGTGCCAGCAGCTTAGACGGACTAGCGGGAGGAAGGAACAATGAGCAGTTCTTC.

The J gene is TRBJ1-1, the V gene TRBV6-5; possible D gene TRBD1, 6 bases. Germline V gene data show CDR1 as MNHEY and CDR2 as SVGAGI. The CDR3 contains 14 residues. With 6 bases removed from V and 2 bases from J, the gap between germline ends came to 13 bases. The CDR3 protein is CASRPTGPNTEAFF. In nucleotides, the CDR3 is TGTGCCAGCAGACCAACAGGGCCCAACACTGAAGCTTTCTTT.

The chain carries TRBV19 and TRBJ1-1; a weak D match, TRBD1 (5 bases). Trimming took off 3 bases at V and 1 base at J, with 12 bases between the two ends. Germline V gene sequence: CDR1 LNHDA, CDR2 SQIVND (reference sequence). The CDR3 sequence is 15 residues long. The CDR3 here is CASSMLGGSNTEAFF. The DNA for the CDR3 is TGTGCCAGTAGTATGTTGGGGGGGTCGAACACTGAAGCTTTCTTT.

This clone has only a few counts. V gene TRBV10-3 combines with J gene TRBJ2-7; 9 bases match TRBD1. The V segment lost 6 bases and the J segment 5 bases; nucleotides outside the gene matches: 8. CDR1 is ENHRY, CDR2 SYGVKD, per germline. The CDR3 extends over 14 amino acids. Written as DNA, the CDR3 is TGTGCCATCAGCGGTGGACAGGGGTATAACGAGCAGTACTTC. Residues: CAISGGQGYNEQYF.

The chain has TRBV7-9 and TRBJ2-7, with D perhaps matching TRBD1 (5 bases). The CDR3 spans 16 residues. From germline, CDR1 is SEHNR and CDR2 FQNEAQ (reference sequence). Trimming took off 1 base at V and 2 bases at J, with 15 bases between the two ends. CDR3 region: CASSLVEVGLAYEQYF. DNA of the CDR3: TGTGCCAGCAGCTTAGTTGAAGTGGGGCTGGCCTACGAGCAGTACTTC.

The chain combines TRBV9 with TRBJ2-1, with 7 bases that match TRBD2. Per the germline V gene, CDR1 is SGDLS and CDR2 is YYNGEE. J lost 3 bases, V lost 5 bases, and 11 bases had no gene match. The CDR3 is 16 amino acids. CDR3 in amino acids: CASSFGGGVLYNEQFF. The CDR3 region has the DNA TGTGCCAGCAGTTTTGGCGGGGGTGTACTCTACAATGAGCAGTTCTTC.

This chain links TRBV28 with TRBJ2-1, with D maybe TRBD2 (7 bases). Trimming took 2 bases from V and 6 from J, leaving 8 bases between them. CDR3 length: 13 amino acids. Germline V gene data show CDR1 as MDHEN and CDR2 as SYDVKM. CDR3 in DNA: TGTGCCAGCAGTTTAAGGGGGGGCAATGAGCAGTTCTTC. Protein: CASSLRGGNEQFF.

This chain connects TRBV2 to TRBJ2-3, with 11 bases that match TRBD1. The CDR3 is made up of 17 amino acids. Trimming removed 6 bases from V and 5 bases from J; junction bases left unmatched: 13. The V gene's germline CDR1 is SNHLY and CDR2 FYNNEI. The CDR3 sequence is CASRTIGQGAFIDTQYF. The CDR3 DNA follows: TGTGCCAGCAGGACGATAGGACAGGGGGCTTTTATAGATACGCAGTATTTT.

The chain carries TRBV13 and TRBJ2-3; D remains unclear. Germline V CDR1 and CDR2: PRHDT, FYEKMQ (reference sequence). The CDR3 sequence is 16 residues long. V was trimmed by 6 bases and J by 2 bases, leaving 18 bases between them. The CDR3 DNA reads as TGTGCCAGCAGTCAAACTGGCGACCTACTCACAGATACGCAGTATTTT. Amino acids: CASSQTGDLLTDTQYF.